This is a list of T cell receptor beta chains from one sample in a study of T cells after yellow fever vaccination. TCRdb recomputed calls from the 5' RACE reads with MiXCR, one row per CDR3 protein. There are 450,000 to 600,000 distinct CDR3 sequences in the sample; less than 20% occur only once, and around a sixth lies in the top ten. The sequencing used PBMCs, collected 5 to 6 days after the first yellow fever vaccination. All receptors derive from a man aged 18 to 30 who received the YFV17D yellow fever vaccine. CDR3s include the opening cysteine and the closing phenylalanine or tryptophan. D genes are given only for firm matches. A row's size may be missing; if present it is once, few, many or a size class.

cdr3_nt	cdr3_aa	clone_size	j_call	v_call	d_call
TGTGCCAGCAGAACGACAGGGAAAGAGACCCAGTACTTC	CASRTTGKETQYF	few	TRBJ2-5	TRBV5-6	TRBD1
TGTGCCAGCAGTTTTGGGGGGGCAGACACTGAAGCTTTCTTT	CASSFGGADTEAFF	NA	TRBJ1-1	TRBV12-3/TRBV12-4	NA
TGTGCCAGTAGTATCGTGGCGGGTAACACTGAAGCTTTCTTT	CASSIVAGNTEAFF	NA	TRBJ1-1	TRBV19	NA
TGTGCCAGCAGCTTGGGTAGCGGAGGTGGAGAGACCCAGTACTTC	CASSLGSGGGETQYF	many	TRBJ2-5	TRBV5-5	NA
TGTGCCAGCAGTTTAACGAATGAAAAACTGTTTTTT	CASSLTNEKLFF	few	TRBJ1-4	TRBV28	NA
TGCAGTGCTAGAGGCAGGGAGGAGGAAAAACTGTTTTTT	CSARGREEEKLFF	NA	TRBJ1-4	TRBV20-1	NA
TGTGCCAGCAGTTACCTGACTAGCCAAGAGACCCAGTACTTC	CASSYLTSQETQYF	NA	TRBJ2-5	TRBV6-5	NA
TGCAGTGCTACGCTCCGGGACCCTTACGAGCAGTACTTC	CSATLRDPYEQYF	many	TRBJ2-7	TRBV20-1	NA
TGCGCCAGCAGCTCCGACGGAGAAGAGACCCAGTACTTC	CASSSDGEETQYF	NA	TRBJ2-5	TRBV5-1	NA
TGTGCCAGCAGCCCATTAGGCAGGGGAGATACGCAGTATTTT	CASSPLGRGDTQYF	few	TRBJ2-3	TRBV7-8	NA
TGCAGTCGGGACAGAGGGACTAGCGGGGGGAACAATGAGCAGTTCTTC	CSRDRGTSGGNNEQFF	few	TRBJ2-1	TRBV20-1	TRBD2
TGTGCCAGCAGGGCGTATGAGGACACTTCACCCCTCCACTTT	CASRAYEDTSPLHF	few	TRBJ1-6	TRBV6-5	NA
TGCGCCAGCAGCTTTAGGTCGCTATATGGCTACACCTTC	CASSFRSLYGYTF	few	TRBJ1-2	TRBV5-1	NA
TGCAGTGCTAATTATGGAGATACGCAGTATTTT	CSANYGDTQYF	few	TRBJ2-3	TRBV20-1	NA
TGTGCCAGTAGTATTGGGGTCGAGCAGTACTTC	CASSIGVEQYF	few	TRBJ2-7	TRBV19	NA
TGTGCCACCAGCTTCGGACCTGAAGCTTTCTTT	CATSFGPEAFF	few	TRBJ1-1	TRBV24-1	NA
TGTGCCAGCAGTAGCGGGGTAGGGAGAACCCAGTACTTC	CASSSGVGRTQYF	few	TRBJ2-5	TRBV6-1	TRBD2
TGTGCCAGCAAAAGGGGAGAGGTGGACACCGGGGAGCTGTTTTTT	CASKRGEVDTGELFF	NA	TRBJ2-2	TRBV6-1	NA
TGTGCCAGCCACCGGGGTTCAAATTCACCCCTCCACTTT	CASHRGSNSPLHF	few	TRBJ1-6	TRBV6-1	NA
TGTGCCAGCAGTTACGGACAGTGGAATTCACCCCTCCACTTT	CASSYGQWNSPLHF	NA	TRBJ1-6	TRBV6-5	NA
TGCGCCAGCAGCTTGGCCGTATTAACGGAAGAGACCCAGTACTTC	CASSLAVLTEETQYF	few	TRBJ2-5	TRBV5-1	NA
TGCGCCAGCAGCCCCCGGGGGGGGGTCGGGGAGCTGTTTTTT	CASSPRGGVGELFF	few	TRBJ2-2	TRBV4-3	TRBD2
TGCGCCAGCAGCTTGGGGACTAGCATCTCCCAAGAGACCCAGTACTTC	CASSLGTSISQETQYF	NA	TRBJ2-5	TRBV5-1	TRBD2
TGTGCCAGCAGCGAAACAGGGGATAGCAATCAGCCCCAGCATTTT	CASSETGDSNQPQHF	many	TRBJ1-5	TRBV9	TRBD1
TGTGCCAGCAGCCCCAGGACAAGTGACTACGAGCAGTACTTC	CASSPRTSDYEQYF	NA	TRBJ2-7	TRBV3-1	NA
TGTGCCAGCAGTTTAAGGCACAACACCGGGGAGCTGTTTTTT	CASSLRHNTGELFF	NA	TRBJ2-2	TRBV12-3/TRBV12-4	NA
TGTGCCAGCAGGGGTTCCGGGACAGGGTTGACAGATACGCAGTATTTT	CASRGSGTGLTDTQYF	NA	TRBJ2-3	TRBV6-1	TRBD1
TGTGCCTGGACGGACGGCACAGATACGCAGTATTTT	CAWTDGTDTQYF	few	TRBJ2-3	TRBV30	NA
TGTGCCAGCAGCAAGGGGGGGGGGCCTACAGATACGCAGTATTTT	CASSKGGGPTDTQYF	few	TRBJ2-3	TRBV5-4	NA
TGTGCCAGCTCCCTCCGGACAGGGGGCGCTGGAAACACCATATATTTT	CASSLRTGGAGNTIYF	few	TRBJ1-3	TRBV18	TRBD1
TGTGCCACCAGTGACACCAGCTCCTACAATGAGCAGTTCTTC	CATSDTSSYNEQFF	NA	TRBJ2-1	TRBV24-1	NA